This T cell receptor beta chain was profiled in a study of blood T cells in healthy people across ages. For every donor, a draw yielded roughly 9.3 milliliters of peripheral blood. Study findings and constraints: Across the age range, TCR beta diversity per million T cells fell in a roughly linear way.

A sample-barcoded 5' primer and a J-beta primer mix were used in a second PCR of roughly 6 to 11 cycles. Sequencing recovered at least 2.5 million CDR3-containing paired-end reads from each sample. MiXCR, applied by TCRdb to the 5' RACE reads, yields one record per CDR3 protein. The table records around 1.5 million distinct CDR3 sequences, about 43% of them present only once. The CDR3 loop spans 13 amino acids. CDR1 SGHRS and CDR2 YFSETQ come from the germline V gene. Of note for this clonotype: Its antigen is unknown. At one end, the junction sequence differs from germline, possibly due to a read error.

The V gene is TRBV5-1, the J gene TRBJ2-3; 7 bases are shared with TRBD1. Sample: blood. This clonotype was sampled from a woman between 18 and 29 years old in good health. CDR3 coding DNA: TGCGCCGGCAGGACAGGTGACGCAGATACGCAGTATTTT. The encoded protein is CAGRTGDADTQYF.